Reported below is one T cell receptor beta chain. Primers included in the PCR were 60 Vbeta and 13 Jbeta primers. Produced via immunoSEQ multiplex PCR; TCRdb's table is partial and in-frame only. The table has 90,000 to 150,000 clones, 65% to 80% seen once. These data belong to a study of cytomegalovirus exposure and HLA in healthy donors. The CDR3 has 14 amino acids. Germline V gives CDR1 ENHRY, CDR2 SYGVKD. Trimming removed 2 bases at V and 1 base at J, with 8 bases between. The sample comprised PBMCs. The chain carries TRBV10-3 and TRBJ1-1; D is unclear. The source is a human donor in good health. The CDR3 protein is CAISERPGNTEAFF. The CDR3 DNA sequence: TGTGCCATCAGTGAGCGCCCGGGGAACACTGAAGCTTTCTTT.